Each of the 32 T cell receptor beta chains below was sequenced from the same sample in a study of cytomegalovirus exposure and HLA in healthy donors. The PCR was carried out with 60 Vbeta primers and 13 Jbeta primers. The repertoire was sequenced with immunoSEQ multiplex PCR; TCRdb's copy has only in-frame clones and lacks some. The sample lists over 55,000 clones; more than 75% were seen once. The sequencing sample was made of PBMCs. These receptors all come from a man between 18 and 29 years old in good health and CMV-seronegative.

The chain is built from TRBV7-6 and TRBJ2-3, with 7 nucleotides matching TRBD1. Germline V CDR1 and CDR2: SGHVS, FNYEAQ. The CDR3 loop spans 16 amino acids. With 4 bases clipped from V and 2 bases from J, the junction kept 9 bases outside the gene matches. CDR3 in amino acids: CASSSHVQGLTDTQYF. DNA of the CDR3: TGTGCCAGCAGCTCCCATGTACAGGGGCTCACAGATACGCAGTATTTT.

This sequence joins TRBV5-1 and TRBJ2-7, with D maybe TRBD1 (5 bases). This CDR3 region has 15 residues. Germline V gene lookup returns CDR1 SGHRS and CDR2 YFSETQ. Trimming shortened V by 3 bases and J by 0 bases, and 13 bases separated the two germline ends. This chain's CDR3 is CASSWTPRYSYEQYF. The CDR3 DNA reads TGCGCCAGCAGCTGGACACCAAGGTACTCCTACGAGCAGTACTTC.

The V gene is TRBV6-4, the J gene TRBJ1-1; TRBD1 aligns across 7 bases. CDR3 length equals 13 residues. Germline V gene lookup returns CDR1 MRHNA and CDR2 SNTAGT. Germline trimming cut 2 bases from V and 9 bases from J; bases unmatched to any gene: 6. For the CDR3, the DNA is TGTGCCAGCAGTGACATAGAGGGGGCGAAAGCTTTCTTT. The encoded protein is CASSDIEGAKAFF.

CDR3 in amino acids: CASSPGSGANVLTF. Here the CDR3 DNA reads TGTGCCAGCAGTCCGGGCTCTGGGGCCAACGTCCTGACTTTC. The chain combines TRBV6-5 with TRBJ2-6; D is unclear. Germline V gene data show CDR1 as MNHEY and CDR2 as SVGAGI. Trimming cost V 5 bases and J 0 bases, with 5 bases left between them. There are 14 residues in the CDR3.

The table lists this clone with a count of one. The chain employs TRBV13 and TRBJ2-1, with D hard to call. The length of the CDR3 is 14 residues. V dropped 6 bases and J dropped 0 bases, with 9 bases sitting between them. Germline CDR1 is PRHDT and CDR2 is FYEKMQ (reference sequence). The DNA of the CDR3 is TGTGCCAGCAGTCTAGAGAGCTCCTACAATGAGCAGTTCTTC. It encodes CASSLESSYNEQFF.

The chain carries TRBV10-3 and TRBJ2-2; TRBD2 aligns across 10 bases. V shed 7 bases, J shed 4 bases, and the junction held 6 bases outside the gene matches. Germline V lookup: CDR1 ENHRY, CDR2 SYGVKD. The CDR3 runs 15 residues. The CDR3 DNA reads as TGTGCCATCAAAGCGGGGGGGCCGGGCACCGGGGAGCTGTTTTTT. Translation gives CAIKAGGPGTGELFF.

V usage is TRBV6-1 and J usage is TRBJ1-1; D gene uncertain. V gave up 6 bases and J gave up 0 bases, with 8 bases separating them. The CDR3 is made up of 13 amino acids. Germline CDR1 MNHNS, CDR2 SASEGT. The CDR3: CASSFSLNTEAFF. DNA of the CDR3: TGTGCCAGCAGCTTTTCCTTGAACACTGAAGCTTTCTTT.

The chain recombines TRBV7-8 with TRBJ2-7; a possible D gene is TRBD1 (6 bases). Trimming shortened V by 5 bases and J by 6 bases, and 20 bases separated the two germline ends. CDR1 is SGHVS, CDR2 FQNEAQ, per germline. This CDR3 region has 15 residues. The CDR3 region has the DNA TGTGCCAGCAGCCATAGGACAGAGTGGGTAGGCGAGCAGTACTTC. It yields the protein CASSHRTEWVGEQYF.

This rearrangement joins TRBV14 to TRBJ2-3; 7 nucleotides match TRBD2. The germline V gene has CDR1 SGHDN and CDR2 FVKESK. CDR3 length: 18 amino acids. V dropped 4 bases and J dropped 1; count of bases not matched to a gene: 14. CDR3 sequence reads: CASSPQGFGGSRTDTQYF. CDR3 nucleotides: TGTGCCAGCAGCCCCCAAGGATTCGGGGGGAGTCGCACAGATACGCAGTATTTT.

This clone was observed once. Distinct nucleotide sequences in the sample also encode this CDR3. The chain combines TRBV11-2 with TRBJ1-2, with 7 positions matching TRBD1. V shed 2 bases, J shed 8 bases, and the junction held 2 bases outside the gene matches. The CDR3 runs to 12 residues. Germline assignment: CDR1 SGHAT and CDR2 FQNNGV. The CDR3 loop is CASSLQGDGYTF. The CDR3 nucleotides are TGTGCCAGCAGCTTACAGGGGGACGGCTACACCTTC.

This sequence joins TRBV29-1 and TRBJ2-5; D not certain. The length of the CDR3 is 14 residues. Germline assignment: CDR1 SQVTM and CDR2 ANQGSEA. Trimming cost V 0 bases and J 9 bases, with 17 bases left between them. CDR3 nucleotides: TGCAGCGTTGAAGATTCGGCAGGTCCGCTGGCCCAGTACTTC. Translating gives CSVEDSAGPLAQYF.

The sample holds one count of this clone. This CDR3 is CASSPLGELFF. CDR3 DNA: TGTGCCAGCAGTCCGTTAGGGGAGCTGTTTTTT. V usage is TRBV28 and J usage is TRBJ2-2; D unresolved. Trimming removed 5 bases from V and 8 bases from J, with 6 bases in between. Germline V gene data show CDR1 as MDHEN and CDR2 as SYDVKM. The CDR3 runs to 11 residues.

V gene TRBV5-1 combines with J gene TRBJ2-1, with 7 bases identical to TRBD1. The CDR3 covers 16 residues. Germline V CDR1 and CDR2: SGHRS, YFSETQ. After removal of 4 bases from V and 5 bases from J, the junction contained 12 bases not matched to a gene. In DNA form, the CDR3 reads TGCGCCAGCAGCCCGACAGGGCTAGAGAGCCACAATGAGCAGTTCTTC. Its protein is CASSPTGLESHNEQFF.

CDR3 in DNA: TGCGCCAGCAGCTCCCCTAGCGGGGGGGCCGGGAGCGAGCAGTACTTC. Translating gives CASSSPSGGAGSEQYF. This chain joins TRBV5-1 and TRBJ2-7, with TRBD2 matching over 12 bases. Trimming at V came to 3 bases and at J to 6 bases, leaving 10 bases not matched to a gene. From germline, CDR1 is SGHRS and CDR2 YFSETQ. The CDR3 extends over 16 amino acids.

The rearrangement links TRBV25-1 to TRBJ1-1; D is possibly TRBD1 (5 bases). CDR1 is MGHDK, CDR2 SYGVNS, per germline. V lost 4 bases and J 4 bases, leaving 13 bases between the germline ends. The length of the CDR3 is 14 residues. CDR3 coding DNA: TGTGCCAGCAGTGTGCAGGGTAGGGGCACTGAAGCTTTCTTT. It is translated as CASSVQGRGTEAFF.

The chain recombines TRBV30 with TRBJ2-7, with D tentatively TRBD1 (6 bases). The CDR3 extends over 13 amino acids. Trimming removed 4 bases at V and 3 bases at J, with 13 bases between. Germline CDR1 is GTSNPN and CDR2 is SVGIG (reference sequence). This CDR3 reads CAWKFDRNYEQYF. CDR3 nucleotide sequence: TGTGCCTGGAAATTCGACAGGAACTACGAGCAGTACTTC.

This chain connects TRBV5-8 to TRBJ1-6; no clear D. The CDR3 consists of 10 residues. The V and J ends lost 2 bases and 14 bases respectively, with 5 bases between them. The V gene's germline CDR1 is SGHTS and CDR2 YDEGEE. The CDR3 loop reads CASSLATLHF. CDR3 DNA: TGTGCCAGCAGCTTAGCCACCCTCCACTTT.

The chain recombines TRBV5-1 with TRBJ2-7, with D possibly being TRBD2 (5 bases). CDR1 and CDR2 (germline): SGHRS, YFSETQ. This CDR3 has 15 amino acids. V lost 0 bases and J lost 5, with 15 bases in between. The CDR3 here is CASSLERPYGNEQYF. The CDR3 DNA sequence: TGCGCCAGCAGCTTGGAAAGGCCTTACGGGAACGAGCAGTACTTC.

Turning to this clone: A read error may account for a junction end that differs from germline. The V gene is TRBV7-7, the J gene TRBJ1-1; 7 bases agree with TRBD1. This CDR3 spans 13 amino acids. Per germline, CDR1 SSHAT and CDR2 FNYEAQ (reference sequence). Written as DNA, the CDR3 is TGTGCTAGCAGCTTAGAACACAGGGGTGAAGCTTTCTTT. This codes for CASSLEHRGEAFF.

About this clone itself: The sample holds other DNA sequences that translate to the same CDR3. This chain connects TRBV7-3 to TRBJ2-3; perhaps TRBD1 as D (5 bases). CDR3 length: 14 residues. Germline V gene sequence: CDR1 SGHTA, CDR2 FQGTGA. The V end was cut by 5 bases, the J end by 0 bases, with 9 bases between. CDR3: CASSLGHSTDTQYF. In DNA form, the CDR3 reads TGTGCCAGCAGCCTTGGACATAGCACAGATACGCAGTATTTT. Based on the CDR3 plus reference TRBV7-3 and TRBJ2-3, the full variable domain is GAGVSQTPSNKVTEKGKYVELRCDPISGHTALYWYRQSLGQGPEFLIYFQGTGAADDSGLPNDRFFAVRPEGSVSTLKIQRTERGDSAVYLCASSLGHSTDTQYFGPGTRLTVL.

V is TRBV6-6 and J is TRBJ2-5; maybe TRBD1 (6 bases). Germline CDR1 is MNHNY and CDR2 is SVGAGI (reference sequence). There are 15 residues in the CDR3. Trimming took off 4 bases at V and 2 bases at J, with 14 bases between the two ends. The CDR3 region has the DNA TGTGCCAGCAGTTTAAAGACAGGACTTCAAGAGACCCAGTACTTC. Encoded protein: CASSLKTGLQETQYF.

The chain employs TRBV5-6 and TRBJ1-6; D call uncertain. Trimming took 0 bases from V and 8 from J, leaving 12 bases between them. CDR1 is SGHDT and CDR2 is YYEEEE in the germline V gene. This CDR3 has 15 residues. The CDR3 bases are TGTGCCAGCAGCTTGGCAGGAAGTTGGGATTCACCCCTCCACTTT. This translates into CASSLAGSWDSPLHF.

V and J are TRBV5-4 and TRBJ2-3, with 8 bases fitting TRBD2. Trimming removed 4 bases from V and 3 bases from J; junction bases left unmatched: 4. This CDR3 comprises 14 residues. CDR1 is SGHNT and CDR2 is YYREEE in the germline V gene (reference sequence). DNA for the CDR3: TGTGCCAGCAGCGTGGGACTAGAGACAGATACGCAGTATTTT. This codes for CASSVGLETDTQYF. The variable domain in full, with the rest retrieved from reference TRBV5-4 and TRBJ2-3, is ETGVTQSPTHLIKTRGQQVTLRCSSQSGHNTVSWYQQALGQGPQFIFQYYREEENGRGNFPPRFSGLQFPNYSSELNVNALELDDSALYLCASSVGLETDTQYFGPGTRLTVL.

This chain links TRBV28 with TRBJ1-6; D perhaps matches TRBD1 (6 bases). Germline V gene data show CDR1 as MDHEN and CDR2 as SYDVKM. The CDR3 loop spans 17 amino acids. V lost 3 bases, J lost 7 bases, and 19 bases lay in between. The CDR3 coding sequence is TGTGCCAGCAGTTTCGTAGGATTAGACAGGTACAATTCACCCCTCCACTTT. Residues: CASSFVGLDRYNSPLHF.

The chain couples TRBV4-1 to TRBJ1-2; D is uncertain. Germline assignment: CDR1 MGHRA and CDR2 YSYEKL. This CDR3 spans 13 amino acids. V shed 4 bases and J shed 8 bases, with 14 bases lying between them. CDR3 loop: CASSPPEEWGYTF. The CDR3 nucleotides are TGCGCCAGCAGCCCTCCGGAGGAGTGGGGCTACACCTTC.

This chain connects TRBV27 to TRBJ1-6, with 9 bases fitting TRBD1. Germline values: CDR1 MNHEY, CDR2 SMNVEV (reference sequence). Trimming removed 10 bases from V and 8 bases from J; junction bases left unmatched: 9. CDR3 length equals 14 residues. For the CDR3, the DNA is TGTGCCACCCTCGCCGGGACAGGGTATTCACCCCTCCACTTT. Translating it yields CATLAGTGYSPLHF.

This CDR3 reads CASKGQGNQPQHF. The CDR3 region has the DNA TGTGCCAGTAAAGGACAGGGCAATCAGCCCCAGCATTTT. This rearrangement joins TRBV19 to TRBJ1-5, with TRBD1 identical over 7 bases. J was trimmed by 2 bases and V by 7 bases; bases with no gene match: 2. The CDR3 contains 13 residues. Germline V lookup: CDR1 LNHDA, CDR2 SQIVND (reference sequence).

The genes are TRBV30 and TRBJ1-1; D perhaps matches TRBD1 (5 bases). The V gene lost 2 bases and the J gene lost 6 bases, with 16 bases spanning the gap. Germline V lookup: CDR1 GTSNPN, CDR2 SVGIG (reference sequence). The CDR3 extends over 14 amino acids. The CDR3, as DNA: TGTGCCTGGAGTCCCGGGACTGCCCCGGCTGAAGCTTTCTTT. Its translation: CAWSPGTAPAEAFF.

This clone was seen only a few times. The chain joins TRBV7-6 to TRBJ1-6, with D perhaps matching TRBD1 (6 bases). The CDR3 extends over 16 amino acids. V was trimmed by 3 bases and J by 3 bases, leaving 12 bases between them. Germline values: CDR1 SGHVS, CDR2 FNYEAQ. The chain's CDR3 is CASSFDTGNYNSPLHF. The CDR3 DNA is TGTGCCAGCAGCTTCGATACAGGGAACTATAATTCACCCCTCCACTTT.

In this sample, this clone turned up a few times. The rearrangement links TRBV14 to TRBJ1-1; D gene ambiguous. The length of the CDR3 is 14 residues. V was cut by 1 base and J by 5 bases, with 11 bases left in between. The germline gives CDR1 SGHDN, CDR2 FVKESK. In DNA, the CDR3 is TGTGCCAGCAGCCAAGTTGCGAGTTGGACTGAAGCTTTCTTT. Residues: CASSQVASWTEAFF.

The chain combines TRBV6-5 with TRBJ1-2, with D tentatively TRBD1 (6 bases). Trimming removed 6 bases from V and 8 bases from J, with 22 bases in between. The CDR3 has 15 amino acids. CDR1 and CDR2 (germline): MNHEY, SVGAGI. The CDR3 sequence: CASSRLGGAGSGYTF. For the CDR3, the DNA is TGTGCCAGCAGCCGACTTGGGGGGGCAGGGAGCGGCTACACCTTC.

The DNA of the CDR3 is TGTGCCACCCTTGGACAGTCCTCCTACGAGCAGTACTTC. Translated, it gives CATLGQSSYEQYF. The chain links TRBV19 to TRBJ2-7; weak D call: TRBD1 (6 bases). Trimming took 10 bases from V and 0 from J, leaving 13 bases between them. The CDR3 length is 13 residues. Germline CDR1 and CDR2: LNHDA and SQIVND (reference sequence). Variable domain in full (rest from reference TRBV19 and TRBJ2-7): DGGITQSPKYLFRKEGQNVTLSCEQNLNHDAMYWYRQDPGQGLRLIYYSQIVNDFQKGDIAEGYSVSREKKESFPLTVTSAQKNPTAFYLCATLGQSSYEQYFGPGTRLTVT.